Each of the 12 T cell receptor beta chains below was sequenced from the same sample in a study of blood T cell repertoires in COVID-19. Generated by immunoSEQ multiplex PCR, the TCRdb table keeps only in-frame clones and is missing some. The data contain 35,000 to 40,000 clones, nearly 90% of them seen just once; the ten biggest clones take up roughly 4.7%. Sequenced input: peripheral blood. The source of these receptors is a man in his sixties with COVID-19, enrolled during active disease.

The chain uses TRBV20-1 and TRBJ1-1; 7 bases match TRBD1. The CDR3 is 11 residues long. Germline CDR1 and CDR2: DFQATT and SNEGSKA (reference sequence). The trim removed 5 bases at V and 3 bases at J, leaving 0 bases unmatched. Here the CDR3 DNA reads TGCAGTGCTGGACAGGACACTGAAGCTTTCTTT. This codes for CSAGQDTEAFF.

The J gene is TRBJ2-5, the V gene TRBV7-3; D remains ambiguous. CDR3 length equals 14 residues. Germline CDR1 SGHTA, CDR2 FQGTGA. V lost 2 bases and J 5 bases, leaving 12 bases between the germline ends. In DNA, the CDR3 is TGTGCCAGCAGCTTAGGTCACTCTAGGGAGACCCAGTACTTC. Encoded protein: CASSLGHSRETQYF.

This sequence joins TRBV28 and TRBJ2-7; possibly TRBD2 for D (6 bases). The CDR3 spans 13 residues. V dropped 8 bases and J dropped 6 bases, with 17 bases sitting between them. CDR1 and CDR2 from the germline V gene are MDHEN and SYDVKM. CDR3 protein: CASFGALEGEQYF. In DNA, the CDR3 is TGTGCCAGCTTCGGGGCCCTGGAGGGCGAGCAGTACTTC.

The chain couples TRBV6-5 to TRBJ1-5; possible D gene TRBD1, 5 bases. The CDR3 sequence is 13 residues long. Trimming removed 8 bases from V and 2 bases from J, with 10 bases in between. From germline, CDR1 is MNHEY and CDR2 SVGAGI. CDR3 loop: CASSGGGNQPQHF. CDR3 in DNA: TGTGCCAGCTCTGGGGGGGGCAATCAGCCCCAGCATTTT.

The chain uses TRBV4-3 and TRBJ2-1; D might be TRBD1 (6 bases). The V end was cut by 0 bases, the J end by 5 bases, with 14 bases between. The CDR3 extends over 16 amino acids. Per germline, CDR1 LGHNA and CDR2 YSLEER. The CDR3 region has the DNA TGCGCCAGCAGCCAAGATTACGGACAGAAACACAATGAGCAGTTCTTC. Amino acids: CASSQDYGQKHNEQFF.

As concerns this clone: One junction end disagrees with the germline gene, perhaps due to a read error. The chain carries TRBV7-7 and TRBJ2-3, with a possible D match to TRBD2 (6 bases). The CDR3 spans 15 residues. The germline V gene encodes CDR1 SSHAT and CDR2 FNYEAQ (reference sequence). The chain's CDR3 is CASSPLGTGTDTQYF. CDR3 DNA: TGTGCTAGCAGCCCGCTAGGGACTGGCACAGATACGCAGTATTTT.

The chain uses TRBV9 and TRBJ2-1; TRBD2 is a possible D gene (5 bases). The V end lost 0 bases, the J end lost 9 bases, and 13 bases lay between the germline ends. Per germline, CDR1 SGDLS and CDR2 YYNGEE. The CDR3 extends over 14 amino acids. The CDR3 reads CASSVGGRVSEQFF. CDR3 nucleotide sequence: TGTGCCAGCAGCGTAGGTGGGAGAGTGAGTGAGCAGTTCTTC.

The CDR3 reads CASSYEANTGVVETQYF. Written as DNA, the CDR3 is TGTGCCAGCAGTTACGAAGCCAATACAGGGGTTGTCGAGACCCAGTACTTC. The chain uses TRBV6-2 or TRBV6-3 and TRBJ2-5; 7 nucleotides agree with TRBD1. Per germline, CDR1 MNHEY and CDR2 SVGEGT. Losses at the gene ends were 2 bases for V and 5 bases for J; bases not matched to a gene: 14. This CDR3 region has 17 residues.

The V gene is TRBV28, the J gene TRBJ2-7, with 8 positions matching TRBD2. V shed 6 bases and J 6 bases; nucleotides not matched to a gene: 10. Germline V lookup: CDR1 MDHEN, CDR2 SYDVKM. This CDR3 comprises 14 residues. The CDR3 coding sequence is TGTGCCAGCAGCAAAACTAGGGCGGGGGGCGAGCAGTACTTC. This codes for CASSKTRAGGEQYF.

This sequence joins TRBV28 and TRBJ2-1; 15 bases align to TRBD2. The ends lost 3 bases at V and 9 bases at J; junction bases unmatched: 3. This CDR3 contains 15 residues. Germline values: CDR1 MDHEN, CDR2 SYDVKM. CDR3 in DNA: TGTGCCAGCAGTTTCGGACTAGCGGGAGGGGGTGAGCAGTTCTTC. Translated, it gives CASSFGLAGGGEQFF.

The rearrangement links TRBV11-2 to TRBJ1-4; D remains unclear. CDR1 and CDR2 (germline): SGHAT, FQNNGV. This CDR3 region has 15 residues. V gave up 0 bases and J gave up 7 bases, with 12 bases separating them. The CDR3 loop reads CASSLEPGLAEKLFF. In DNA, the CDR3 is TGTGCCAGCAGCTTAGAACCAGGACTGGCTGAAAAACTGTTTTTT.

V and J are TRBV11-3 and TRBJ2-6, with 10 positions matching TRBD2. Germline V lookup: CDR1 SGHNT, CDR2 YENEEA. The V segment lost 4 bases and the J segment 0 bases; nucleotides outside the gene matches: 6. CDR3 length: 18 residues. The CDR3 here is CASSSGLAVVSGANVLTF. CDR3 in DNA: TGTGCCAGCAGCTCAGGACTAGCGGTAGTCTCTGGGGCCAACGTCCTGACTTTC.